By share, the clone carrying this TCR beta chain counts as medium-sized. Little can be read into the size of this beta chain, an off-target read in a library designed for alpha chains. In TCRdb, the 5' RACE reads were re-called with MiXCR into one record per CDR3 protein. The table has around 2,800 distinct CDR3 sequences, roughly 8.5% seen once. The sample's time point: sample taken at primary tumor resection. No cells were sorted before sequencing. The whole RNA sequenced was extracted from tumor, nontumor lung or frozen PBMC. Germline V gene lookup returns CDR1 SGHAT and CDR2 FQDESV (reference sequence). CDR3 size: 15 residues. Trimming took 2 bases from V and 2 from J, leaving 10 bases between them. The record originates from a study of spatial heterogeneity in lung cancer.

This material consisted of normal lung tissue next to the tumor, taken at surgery. V is TRBV11-1 and J is TRBJ2-1, with D perhaps assigned TRBD1 or TRBD2 (5 bases each). The TCR originated in a male donor with early-stage non-small cell lung cancer. The CDR3 coding sequence is TGTGCCAGCAGCTTAACCGGGGCGGCCTACAATGAGCAGTTCTTC. It specifies CASSLTGAAYNEQFF.